One and the same sample provided the 5 T cell receptor beta chains below, sequenced in a study of OX40 agonist ivuxolimab in advanced cancers. Measured with immunoSEQ multiplex PCR; TCRdb has only the in-frame clones, and not every one. The table records some 50,000 clones, about 90% of them present only once. The material sequenced was CD4+ or CD8+ T cells sorted from blood, taken in a trial of the OX40 agonist ivuxolimab. The receptors here all came from an adult with an advanced solid tumor such as melanoma, head and neck, liver or kidney cancer.

The V gene is TRBV2, the J gene TRBJ2-7; D gene ambiguous. From germline, CDR1 is SNHLY and CDR2 FYNNEI. V lost 7 bases, J lost 3 bases, and 7 bases lay in between. This CDR3 has 11 residues. The CDR3 DNA reads TGTGCCAGCACCCCGATCTACGAGCAGTACTTC. Translated, it gives CASTPIYEQYF.

The rearrangement links TRBV21-1 to TRBJ1-5; TRBD1 is the table's D call and was not checked against the DNA. TRBV21-1 is tagged as a pseudogene. CDR3 size: 16 residues. For the CDR3, the DNA is TGTGCCAGCAGCAAATCTGCCAGGGGTAGCAATCAGCCCCAGCATTTT. Translated, it gives CASSKSARGSNQPQHF.

The V call is TRBV19, the J call TRBJ2-3, with D possibly being TRBD1 or TRBD2 (6 bases each). Trimming shortened V by 10 bases and J by 3 bases, and 14 bases separated the two germline ends. In germline, CDR1 is LNHDA, CDR2 SQIVND (reference sequence). The CDR3 is made up of 13 amino acids. The CDR3 spells CATGIGGTDTQYF. The CDR3 DNA is TGTGCCACGGGAATAGGGGGGACAGATACGCAGTATTTT.

This rearrangement joins TRBV5-8 to TRBJ2-1; 8 nucleotides align to TRBD2. After removal of 1 base from V and 8 bases from J, the junction contained 2 bases not matched to a gene. The CDR3 length is 13 residues. Germline lookup yields CDR1 SGHTS and CDR2 YDEGEE. The CDR3 reads CASSLRAGDEQFF. DNA for the CDR3: TGTGCCAGCAGCTTGAGAGCGGGGGATGAGCAGTTCTTC.

The chain is built from TRBV2 and TRBJ1-6; D might be TRBD1 (5 bases). The CDR3 spans 17 residues. The germline V and J ends were trimmed by 8 bases and 0 bases, with 17 bases remaining between them. CDR1 and CDR2 from the germline V gene are SNHLY and FYNNEI. This chain's CDR3 is CASLGQILSSYNSPLHF. CDR3 nucleotides: TGTGCCAGCCTAGGACAAATTCTAAGCTCCTATAATTCACCCCTCCACTTT.